This section outlines one T cell receptor beta chain sequence together with its context. Its antigen is unknown. It is likely a read error, because the conserved phenylalanine at the end of the CDR3 is missing. Trimming took off 2 bases at V and 2 bases at J, with 14 bases between the two ends. Per germline, CDR1 MNHEY and CDR2 SVGEGT. This CDR3 is 16 amino acids long. TCRdb ran MiXCR on the reads and lists one entry per CDR3 protein. Among about 450,000 distinct CDR3 sequences listed, approximately 33% were seen once. The sample originates from a study of T cell repertoires in cytomegalovirus infection. Study observations and caveats: There were HLA-C-restricted CMV-specific TCR beta clonotypes dominating the ex vivo response.

The sample taken for sequencing was PBMCs. The rearrangement uses TRBV6-2 or TRBV6-3 and TRBJ2-3, with D perhaps matching TRBD2 (6 bases). This TCR was recovered from a human donor in good health (CMV status not recorded). Some clones in this sample may be carry-over from other donors' samples. The DNA of the CDR3 is TGTGCCAGCAGTTACCCCCGGGACTCGTTCACAGATACGCAGTATTTG. Amino acid sequence: CASSYPRDSFTDTQYL.